A single sample is the source of the 4 T cell receptor beta chains below, sequenced in a study of blood T cell repertoires in COVID-19. Libraries were prepared by immunoSEQ multiplex PCR; TCRdb keeps only in-frame clonotypes and omits some of them. The table includes under 130,000 clones, around 88% detected once. Sequencing input: peripheral blood. These receptors were collected from a human donor in a cohort sampled during active COVID-19.

The sample holds one count of this clone. Here the CDR3 reads CASSFVQLAGVPGELFF. In DNA form, the CDR3 reads TGTGCCAGCAGCTTCGTACAACTAGCGGGAGTACCCGGGGAGCTGTTTTTT. V usage is TRBV7-2 and J usage is TRBJ2-2; 11 positions agree with TRBD2. The V and J ends lost 3 bases and 6 bases, in that order; junction bases with no gene match: 9. This CDR3 contains 17 residues. From germline, CDR1 is SGHTA and CDR2 FQGNSA.

This chain connects TRBV7-9 to TRBJ2-7, with D possibly matching TRBD2 (7 bases). The CDR3 has 19 residues. With 4 bases removed from V and 0 bases from J, the gap between germline ends came to 25 bases. The V gene's germline CDR1 is SEHNR and CDR2 FQNEAQ (reference sequence). The CDR3 loop reads CASSWPGAGVRVNSYEQYF. DNA of the CDR3: TGTGCCAGCAGCTGGCCAGGGGCGGGAGTCCGGGTAAACTCCTACGAGCAGTACTTC.

The chain couples TRBV10-2 to TRBJ1-5; 12 bases agree with TRBD1. The CDR3 is 16 residues long. Germline-derived CDR1 and CDR2 are WSHSY and SAAADI. V dropped 10 bases and J dropped 8; count of bases not matched to a gene: 15. CDR3 in amino acids: CANPGGQGASGKPQHF. The CDR3 DNA sequence: TGCGCCAATCCGGGGGGACAGGGGGCCTCCGGGAAGCCCCAGCATTTT.

The chain is built from TRBV3-1 (or the pseudogene TRBV3-2) and TRBJ1-3, with no clear D. Trimming pared 6 bases from V and 4 bases from J, leaving 10 bases between. The CDR3 totals 13 residues. The germline V gene has CDR1 LGHDT and CDR2 YNNKEL (reference sequence). The DNA for the CDR3 is TGTGCCAGCAGTTCCGCAGGCGGAAACACCATATATTTT. It specifies CASSSAGGNTIYF.